The 15 T cell receptor beta chains presented below share a single source sample, sequenced in a study. TCRdb passed the 5' RACE reads through MiXCR, listing each CDR3 protein once. Of about 6,400 distinct CDR3 sequences in the sample, roughly three fifths were seen once. What was sequenced was tumor-infiltrating memory CD4+ T cells sorted from the breast tumor. Subset in this sample: memory CD4+ T cells, CD4+CD45RO+CD25-. These receptors were obtained from a female donor with breast cancer.

This chain connects TRBV6-6 to TRBJ1-5, with 7 bases fitting TRBD1. The CDR3 runs to 16 residues. Germline V lookup: CDR1 MNHNY, CDR2 SVGAGI (reference sequence). The ends lost 5 bases at V and 0 bases at J; junction bases unmatched: 7. CDR3 DNA sequence: TGTGCCAGCAGTACCCTTGGACAGGTTAGCAATCAGCCCCAGCATTTT. Protein: CASSTLGQVSNQPQHF.

The CDR3 spells CASSDHDRGYWDSKFF. Written as DNA, the CDR3 is TGCGCCAGCAGCGACCACGACAGGGGGTATTGGGACTCGAAGTTCTTC. The chain links TRBV5-1 to TRBJ2-1, with 9 bases identical to TRBD1. This CDR3 spans 16 amino acids. The V gene's germline CDR1 is SGHRS and CDR2 YFSETQ. V shed 4 bases and J 14 bases; nucleotides not matched to a gene: 19.

This clonotype was found a few times. V is TRBV4-2 and J is TRBJ2-7; 8 positions agree with TRBD2. CDR1 is LGHNA and CDR2 is YNFKEQ in the germline V gene. The CDR3 has 17 residues. V trimming: 4 bases; J trimming: 0 bases; junction bases outside the gene matches: 11. CDR3 region: CASSRGVAGITSYEQYF. As DNA, the CDR3 is TGTGCCAGCAGCCGAGGAGTAGCGGGGATTACCTCCTACGAGCAGTACTTC.

The gene calls are TRBV7-3 and TRBJ2-1; D not certain. Germline CDR1 SGHTA, CDR2 FQGTGA. The V end was cut by 4 bases, the J end by 9 bases, with 13 bases between. The CDR3 spans 13 residues. DNA of the CDR3: TGTGCCAGCAGCTCCGGTGTATTGAGTGAGCAGTTCTTC. Translating gives CASSSGVLSEQFF.

This clonotype was counted once. A much more abundant neighbour one base away suggests this may be a read error. The chain couples TRBV20-1 to TRBJ2-7; 9 bases map to TRBD1. Looked up from germline, CDR1 is DFQATT and CDR2 is SNEGSKA (reference sequence). The CDR3 totals 16 residues. CDR3 sequence (DNA): TGCAGTGCTAGTGCTCCCCGGACAGGGGATATCTACGGGCAGTACTTC. Translating it yields CSASAPRTGDIYGQYF.

Of note for this clonotype: An end of the junction differs from the germline gene, which may be a read error. Here the CDR3 reads CSAVSLLAAGRNGQFF. CDR3 in DNA: TGCAGTGCTGTCTCCTTACTAGCGGCGGGCCGCAATGGGCAGTTCTTC. V usage is TRBV20-1 and J usage is TRBJ2-1; 8 nucleotides match TRBD2. The CDR3 is made up of 16 amino acids. Germline CDR1 and CDR2: DFQATT and SNEGSKA (reference sequence).

The chain joins TRBV7-3 to TRBJ2-1; TRBD1 agrees at 8 bases. With V trimmed by 4 bases and J by 8 bases, 7 bases remained unmatched. The germline gives CDR1 SGHTA, CDR2 FQGTGA. The CDR3 is made up of 14 amino acids. The CDR3 loop is CASSSGQGTDEQFF. The DNA for the CDR3 is TGTGCCAGCAGCTCCGGACAGGGAACCGATGAGCAGTTCTTC.

The gene calls are TRBV12-3 or TRBV12-4 and TRBJ2-5; TRBD1 is a possible D gene (6 bases). V lost 6 bases and J lost 3, with 11 bases in between. This CDR3 comprises 13 residues. The CDR3, as DNA: TGTGCCAGCAGCCCGGACAGAAAAGAGACCCAGTACTTC. Encoded protein: CASSPDRKETQYF.

The V gene is TRBV7-2, the J gene TRBJ2-7, with D possibly TRBD2 on 6 matching bases. The length of the CDR3 is 12 residues. The V end lost 9 bases, the J end lost 2 bases, and 11 bases lay between the germline ends. Germline assignment: CDR1 SGHTA and CDR2 FQGNSA. CDR3: CASSGYTYEQYF. CDR3 coding DNA: TGTGCCAGTAGCGGTTACACCTACGAGCAGTACTTC. Together with reference TRBV7-2 and TRBJ2-7, the CDR3 gives the full variable domain: GAGVSQSPSNKVTEKGKDVELRCDPISGHTALYWYRQSLGQGLEFLIYFQGNSAPDKSGLPSDRFSAERTGGSVSTLTIQRTQQEDSAVYLCASSGYTYEQYFGPGTRLTVT.

J is TRBJ2-5 and V is TRBV6-1; 12 positions agree with TRBD2. The CDR3 length is 16 residues. Germline trimming cut 8 bases from V and 5 bases from J; bases unmatched to any gene: 12. Germline CDR1 reads MNHNS; CDR2 reads SASEGT. The DNA for the CDR3 is TGTGCCAGCCGGTCGCTAGCGGGAGGGCCGAGGGAGACCCAGTACTTC. Amino acid sequence: CASRSLAGGPRETQYF.

The chain has TRBV12-5 and TRBJ2-5, with D perhaps matching TRBD1 or TRBD2 (6 bases each). Germline V lookup: CDR1 LGHNT, CDR2 FRNRAP. The CDR3 runs to 15 residues. Trimming removed 5 bases at V and 4 bases at J, with 17 bases between. For the CDR3, the DNA is TGTGCTAGTGGTCCTCCCGGGCCGGGGGCAGAGACCCAGTACTTC. Amino acid sequence: CASGPPGPGAETQYF.

V and J are TRBV9 and TRBJ2-3; no definite D call. This CDR3 is built from 13 residues. Trimming removed 0 bases at V and 1 base at J, with 3 bases between. Germline V gene data show CDR1 as SGDLS and CDR2 as YYNGEE. The CDR3 loop reads CASSVDGTDTQYF. The CDR3 coding sequence is TGTGCCAGCAGCGTAGATGGCACAGATACGCAGTATTTT.

V is TRBV7-2 and J is TRBJ2-3, with TRBD1 identical over 7 bases. CDR1 and CDR2 (germline): SGHTA, FQGNSA. Germline trimming cut 2 bases from V and 14 bases from J; bases unmatched to any gene: 10. This CDR3 is built from 13 residues. The CDR3 loop reads CASSLIRTGVSYF. DNA of the CDR3: TGTGCCAGCAGCTTAATTAGAACAGGGGTTTCGTATTTT. Full variable domain (rest looked up from reference TRBV7-2 and TRBJ2-3): GAGVSQSPSNKVTEKGKDVELRCDPISGHTALYWYRQSLGQGLEFLIYFQGNSAPDKSGLPSDRFSAERTGGSVSTLTIQRTQQEDSAVYLCASSLIRTGVSYFGPGTRLTVL.

This clonotype was counted only a few times. The chain is built from TRBV5-1 and TRBJ2-1; no definite D call. Per the germline V gene, CDR1 is SGHRS and CDR2 is YFSETQ. Deletions cut 2 bases from V and 4 bases from J, with 7 bases between. The CDR3 extends over 13 amino acids. The chain's CDR3 is CASSFSDYNEQFF. CDR3 DNA: TGCGCCAGCAGCTTTTCAGATTACAATGAGCAGTTCTTC.

V gene TRBV20-1 combines with J gene TRBJ1-1; D is uncertain. V was clipped by 5 bases and J by 1 base, with 14 bases between them. Germline V gene data show CDR1 as DFQATT and CDR2 as SNEGSKA (reference sequence). This CDR3 contains 14 residues. CDR3 in DNA: TGCAGTGCTCTCGTCCCCCTGGGGAACACTGAAGCTTTCTTT. This translates into CSALVPLGNTEAFF.